Following are 4 T cell receptor beta chains from one sample sequenced in a study of blood T cell repertoires in COVID-19. This table comes from immunoSEQ multiplex PCR, and its TCRdb copy is limited to in-frame clones, with some not included. The sample carries 130,000 to 150,000 clones, about 86% recorded once. The sample taken for sequencing was peripheral blood. These receptors were collected from a human donor in a cohort sampled during active COVID-19.

The V call is TRBV5-4, the J call TRBJ2-3, with 7 bases matching TRBD1. V was pared by 4 bases and J by 0 bases, with 8 bases of the junction left unmatched. CDR3 length: 16 residues. The germline V gene has CDR1 SGHNT and CDR2 YYREEE (reference sequence). This chain's CDR3 is CASSTGQDRSTDTQYF. The CDR3 nucleotides are TGTGCCAGCAGCACCGGACAGGACCGTAGCACAGATACGCAGTATTTT.

This sequence joins TRBV4-2 and TRBJ2-7; TRBD2 agrees at 7 bases. This CDR3 has 17 amino acids. With 1 base clipped from V and 0 bases from J, the junction kept 9 bases outside the gene matches. Looked up from germline, CDR1 is LGHNA and CDR2 is YNFKEQ. The CDR3 DNA reads as TGTGCCAGCAGCCAAGCCGTAGGGAGGGCGAGCTCCTACGAGCAGTACTTC. It encodes CASSQAVGRASSYEQYF.

This clone was seen a few times. This sequence joins TRBV28 and TRBJ2-7; D is possibly TRBD2 (5 bases). V shed 3 bases and J shed 2 bases, with 11 bases lying between them. The germline V gene has CDR1 MDHEN and CDR2 SYDVKM. CDR3 length: 14 residues. The CDR3 coding sequence is TGTGCCAGCAGTTTCTTCGAGGGCACCTACGAGCAGTACTTC. Its protein is CASSFFEGTYEQYF.

This clone appeared a single time. The J gene is TRBJ2-7, the V gene TRBV19; weak D call: TRBD1 (5 bases). The V end lost 6 bases, the J end lost 4 bases, and 10 bases lay between the germline ends. Germline assignment: CDR1 LNHDA and CDR2 SQIVND (reference sequence). CDR3 length: 12 residues. This chain's CDR3 is CASSDDSYEQYF. The CDR3 bases are TGTGCCAGTAGCGACGACAGTTACGAGCAGTACTTC.